This entry features one T cell receptor beta chain sequence. The antigen is undetermined. Primers for the PCR totalled 60 Vbeta and 13 Jbeta. Sequencing was performed with immunoSEQ multiplex PCR; in TCRdb, only in-frame clones are kept and a portion is missing. The repertoire includes 150,000 to 200,000 clones, around 85% of them detected once, and approximately 9.4% sits in the top ten. This sample was taken from a study of cytomegalovirus exposure and HLA in healthy donors. Notes on the study in general: Reports showed the classifier diagnosing cytomegalovirus status with high specificity and sensitivity. Analysis performed later found under 20,000 TCR beta sequences associated with HLA alleles at 0.05 false discovery rate. Accurate prediction of most subjects' HLA-A and HLA-B alleles from TCR beta sequences was reported.

This TCR was recovered from a man between 18 and 29 years old in good health and CMV-seropositive. Input material: PBMCs.

The CDR3, as DNA: TGTGCCATCAGTGAGTCCAGGGCTAACTATGGCTACACCTTC. Protein: CAISESRANYGYTF. This chain joins TRBV10-3 and TRBJ1-2; D might be TRBD1 (5 bases). This CDR3 has 14 residues. In germline, CDR1 is ENHRY, CDR2 SYGVKD. V shed 0 bases and J shed 0 bases, with 5 bases lying between them.